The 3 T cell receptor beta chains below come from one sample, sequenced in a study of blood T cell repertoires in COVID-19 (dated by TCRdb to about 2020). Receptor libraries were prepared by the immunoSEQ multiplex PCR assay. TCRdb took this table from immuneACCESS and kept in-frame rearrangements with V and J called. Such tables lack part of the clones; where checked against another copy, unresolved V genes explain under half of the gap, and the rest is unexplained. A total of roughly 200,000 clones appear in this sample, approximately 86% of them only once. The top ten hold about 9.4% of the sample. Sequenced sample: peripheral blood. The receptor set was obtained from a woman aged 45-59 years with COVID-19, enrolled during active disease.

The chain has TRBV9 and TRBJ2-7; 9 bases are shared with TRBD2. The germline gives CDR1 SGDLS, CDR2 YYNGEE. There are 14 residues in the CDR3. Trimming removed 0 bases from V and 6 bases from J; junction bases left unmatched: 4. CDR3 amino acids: CASSVGLAGSEQYF. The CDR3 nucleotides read TGTGCCAGCAGCGTAGGGCTAGCGGGGAGCGAGCAGTACTTC.

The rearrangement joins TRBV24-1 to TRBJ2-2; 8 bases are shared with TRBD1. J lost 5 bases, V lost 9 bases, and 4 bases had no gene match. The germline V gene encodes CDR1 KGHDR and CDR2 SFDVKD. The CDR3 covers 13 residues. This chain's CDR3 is CATRTGQTGELFF. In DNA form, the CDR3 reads TGTGCCACCCGGACAGGGCAAACCGGGGAGCTGTTTTTT.

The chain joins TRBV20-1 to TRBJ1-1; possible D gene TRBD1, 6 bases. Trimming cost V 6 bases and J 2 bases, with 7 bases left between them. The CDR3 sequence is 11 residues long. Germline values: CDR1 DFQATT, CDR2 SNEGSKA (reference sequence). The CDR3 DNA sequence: TGCAGTGCCAGGGGTAACACTGAAGCTTTCTTT. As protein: CSARGNTEAFF.